This T cell receptor (beta chain) was sequenced for a study of CD8+ T cells in alopecia areata. Regarding the study as a whole: Treatment with tofacitinib significantly lowered scalp clonality and reduced expanded CD8+ clones among the top 100. In blood and scalp, many expanded lesional clones persisted during tofacitinib.

This clone was picked up a small number of times. Its antigen is not identified. The authors extracted RNA and reverse transcribed it into cDNA as the sequencing template. Sequencing was performed with immunoSEQ multiplex PCR; in TCRdb, only in-frame clones are kept and a portion is missing. This table has roughly 150,000 clones, around half appearing once. The CDR3 spans 13 residues. The germline CDR1 and CDR2 sequences are SGHNT and YYREEE (reference sequence). V dropped 0 bases and J dropped 4 bases, with 7 bases sitting between them. Treatment here: oral pan-JAK inhibitor, 5-10 mg twice daily. Investigators sorted PBMCs to obtain both CD4+ and CD8+ T cells.

The starting material was CD8+ T cells sorted from blood, obtained at week 4, from a patient treated with tofacitinib. This clonotype was obtained from a human donor with alopecia areata. J is TRBJ1-2 and V is TRBV5-4, with a tentative D call TRBD1 (5 bases). The CDR3 DNA reads TGTGCCAGCAGCTTGGGCAGGGCCTATGGCTACACCTTC. Its protein product is CASSLGRAYGYTF.